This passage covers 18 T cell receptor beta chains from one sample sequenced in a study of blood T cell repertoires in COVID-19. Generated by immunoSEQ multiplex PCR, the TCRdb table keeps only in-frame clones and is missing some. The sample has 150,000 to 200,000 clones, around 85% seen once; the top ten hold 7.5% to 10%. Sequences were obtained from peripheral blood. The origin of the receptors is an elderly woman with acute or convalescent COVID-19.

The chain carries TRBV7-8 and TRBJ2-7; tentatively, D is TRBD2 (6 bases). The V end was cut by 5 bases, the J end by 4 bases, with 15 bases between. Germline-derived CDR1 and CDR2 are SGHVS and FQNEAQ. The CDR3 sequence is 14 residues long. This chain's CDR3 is CASSTHLGGYEQYF. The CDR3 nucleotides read TGTGCCAGCAGCACCCACCTCGGAGGGTACGAGCAGTACTTC.

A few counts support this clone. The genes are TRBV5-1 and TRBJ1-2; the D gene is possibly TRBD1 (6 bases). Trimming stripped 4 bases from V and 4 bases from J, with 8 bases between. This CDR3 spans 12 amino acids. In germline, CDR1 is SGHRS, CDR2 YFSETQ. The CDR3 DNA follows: TGCGCCAGCAGCGAACAGGGCTATGGCTACACCTTC. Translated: CASSEQGYGYTF.

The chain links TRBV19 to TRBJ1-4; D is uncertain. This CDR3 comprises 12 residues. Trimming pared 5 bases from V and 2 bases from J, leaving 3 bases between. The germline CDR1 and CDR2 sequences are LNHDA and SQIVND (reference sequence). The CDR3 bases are TGTGCCAGTAGTCTCACTAATGAAAAACTGTTTTTT. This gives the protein CASSLTNEKLFF. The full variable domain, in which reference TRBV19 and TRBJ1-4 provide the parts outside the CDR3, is DGGITQSPKYLFRKEGQNVTLSCEQNLNHDAMYWYRQDPGQGLRLIYYSQIVNDFQKGDIAEGYSVSREKKESFPLTVTSAQKNPTAFYLCASSLTNEKLFFGSGTQLSVL.

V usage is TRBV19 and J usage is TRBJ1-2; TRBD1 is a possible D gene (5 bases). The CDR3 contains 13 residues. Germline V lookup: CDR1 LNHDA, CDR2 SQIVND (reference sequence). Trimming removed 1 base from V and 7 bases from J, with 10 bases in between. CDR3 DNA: TGTGCCAGTAGTATAGCAGGGAGGGGTGGCTACACCTTC. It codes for CASSIAGRGGYTF.

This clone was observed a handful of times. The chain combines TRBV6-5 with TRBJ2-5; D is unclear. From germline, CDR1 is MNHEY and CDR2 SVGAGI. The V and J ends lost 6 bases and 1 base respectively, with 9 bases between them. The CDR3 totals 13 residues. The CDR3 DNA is TGTGCCAGCAGGTCAGACTTCCAAGAGACCCAGTACTTC. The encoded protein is CASRSDFQETQYF.

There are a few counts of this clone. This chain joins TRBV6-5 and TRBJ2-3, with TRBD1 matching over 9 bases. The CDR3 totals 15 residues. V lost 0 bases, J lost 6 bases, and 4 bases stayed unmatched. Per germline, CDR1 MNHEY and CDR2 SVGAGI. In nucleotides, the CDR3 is TGTGCCAGCAGTTACTCGGACAGGGGCTGGGATACGCAGTATTTT. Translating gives CASSYSDRGWDTQYF.

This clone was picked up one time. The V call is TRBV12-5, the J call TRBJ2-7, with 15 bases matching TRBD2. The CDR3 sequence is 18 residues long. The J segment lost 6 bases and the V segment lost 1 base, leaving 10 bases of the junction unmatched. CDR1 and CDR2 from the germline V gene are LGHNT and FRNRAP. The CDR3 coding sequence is TGTGCTAGTGGTTTGGGGGGGACTAGCGGGAGGATCAGGCGCGAGCAGTACTTC. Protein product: CASGLGGTSGRIRREQYF.

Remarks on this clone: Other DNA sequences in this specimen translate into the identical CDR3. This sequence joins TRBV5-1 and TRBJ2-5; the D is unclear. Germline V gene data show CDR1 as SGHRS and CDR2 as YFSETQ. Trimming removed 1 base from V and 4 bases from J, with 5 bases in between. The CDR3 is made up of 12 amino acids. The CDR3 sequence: CASSLRGETQYF. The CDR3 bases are TGCGCCAGCAGCTTGAGAGGAGAGACCCAGTACTTC. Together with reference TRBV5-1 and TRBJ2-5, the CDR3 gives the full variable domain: KAGVTQTPRYLIKTRGQQVTLSCSPISGHRSVSWYQQTPGQGLQFLFEYFSETQRNKGNFPGRFSGRQFSNSRSEMNVSTLELGDSALYLCASSLRGETQYFGPGTRLLVL.

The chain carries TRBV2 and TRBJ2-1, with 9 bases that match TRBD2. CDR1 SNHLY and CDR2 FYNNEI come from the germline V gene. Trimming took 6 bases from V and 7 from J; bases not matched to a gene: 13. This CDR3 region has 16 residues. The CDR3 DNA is TGTGCCAGCAGGGGATCTAGGGCGGGAGGGCCGAATGAGCAGTTCTTC. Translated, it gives CASRGSRAGGPNEQFF.

In DNA form, the CDR3 reads TGTGCTAGTGGTTTTGGACAGGGGGCAGGAAATCAGCCCCAGCATTTT. Translation gives CASGFGQGAGNQPQHF. The chain links TRBV12-5 to TRBJ1-5, with 11 bases lining up with TRBD1. The CDR3 loop spans 16 amino acids. Trimming removed 3 bases from V and 4 bases from J; junction bases left unmatched: 5. Per the germline V gene, CDR1 is LGHNT and CDR2 is FRNRAP.

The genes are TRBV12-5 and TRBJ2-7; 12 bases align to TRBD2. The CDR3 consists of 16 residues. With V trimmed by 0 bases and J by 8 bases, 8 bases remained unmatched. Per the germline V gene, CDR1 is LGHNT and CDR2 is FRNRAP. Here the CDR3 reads CASGLVAVTSGSQQYF. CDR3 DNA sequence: TGTGCTAGTGGTTTGGTCGCCGTGACTAGCGGGAGCCAGCAGTACTTC.

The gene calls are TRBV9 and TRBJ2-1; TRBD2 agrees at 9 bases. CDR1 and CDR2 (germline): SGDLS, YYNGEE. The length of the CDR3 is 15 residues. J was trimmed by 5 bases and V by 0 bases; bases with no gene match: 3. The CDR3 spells CASSVVAGVNNEQFF. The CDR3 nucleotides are TGTGCCAGCAGCGTAGTAGCGGGAGTAAACAATGAGCAGTTCTTC. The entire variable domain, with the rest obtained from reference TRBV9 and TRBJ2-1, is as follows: DSGVTQTPKHLITATGQRVTLRCSPRSGDLSVYWYQQSLDQGLQFLIQYYNGEERAKGNILERFSAQQFPDLHSELNLSSLELGDSALYFCASSVVAGVNNEQFFGPGTRLTVL.

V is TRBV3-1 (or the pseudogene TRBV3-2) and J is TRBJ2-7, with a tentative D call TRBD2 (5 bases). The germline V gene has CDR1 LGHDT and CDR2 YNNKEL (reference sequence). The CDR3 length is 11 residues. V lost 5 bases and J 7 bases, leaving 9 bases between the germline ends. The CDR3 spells CASSIRGEQYF. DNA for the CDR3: TGTGCCAGCAGCATACGGGGAGAGCAGTACTTC.

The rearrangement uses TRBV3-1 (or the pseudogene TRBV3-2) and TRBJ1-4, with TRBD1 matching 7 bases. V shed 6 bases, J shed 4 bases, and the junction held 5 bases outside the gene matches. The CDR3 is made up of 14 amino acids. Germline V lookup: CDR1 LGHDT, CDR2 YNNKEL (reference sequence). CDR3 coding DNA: TGTGCCAGCAGGGGGACAGCGTATAATGAAAAACTGTTTTTT. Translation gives CASRGTAYNEKLFF.

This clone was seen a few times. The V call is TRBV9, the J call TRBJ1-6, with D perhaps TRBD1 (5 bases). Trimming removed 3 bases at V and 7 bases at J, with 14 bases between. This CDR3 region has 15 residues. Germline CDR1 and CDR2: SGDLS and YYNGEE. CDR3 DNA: TGTGCCAGCAGCGCGACCGGGACTGAGAATTCACCCCTCCACTTT. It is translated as CASSATGTENSPLHF.

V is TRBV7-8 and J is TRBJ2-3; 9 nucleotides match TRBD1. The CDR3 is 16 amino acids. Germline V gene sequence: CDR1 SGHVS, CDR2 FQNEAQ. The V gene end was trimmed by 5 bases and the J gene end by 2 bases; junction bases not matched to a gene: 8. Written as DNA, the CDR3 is TGTGCCAGCAGCCACCGACAGGGGGTGACCACAGATACGCAGTATTTT. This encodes CASSHRQGVTTDTQYF.

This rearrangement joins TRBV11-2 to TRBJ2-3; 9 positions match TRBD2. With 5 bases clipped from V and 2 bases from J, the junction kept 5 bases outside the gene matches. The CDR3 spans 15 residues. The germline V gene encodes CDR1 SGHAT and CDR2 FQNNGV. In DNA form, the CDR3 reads TGTGCCAGCAGCCGGACTAGCGTCGACACAGATACGCAGTATTTT. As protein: CASSRTSVDTDTQYF.

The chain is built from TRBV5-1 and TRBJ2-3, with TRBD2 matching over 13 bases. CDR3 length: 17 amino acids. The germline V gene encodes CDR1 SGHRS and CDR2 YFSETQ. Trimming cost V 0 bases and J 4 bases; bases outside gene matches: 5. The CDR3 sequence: CASSLAGLAGVPDTQYF. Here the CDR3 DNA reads TGCGCCAGCAGCTTGGCCGGACTAGCGGGAGTTCCAGATACGCAGTATTTT.